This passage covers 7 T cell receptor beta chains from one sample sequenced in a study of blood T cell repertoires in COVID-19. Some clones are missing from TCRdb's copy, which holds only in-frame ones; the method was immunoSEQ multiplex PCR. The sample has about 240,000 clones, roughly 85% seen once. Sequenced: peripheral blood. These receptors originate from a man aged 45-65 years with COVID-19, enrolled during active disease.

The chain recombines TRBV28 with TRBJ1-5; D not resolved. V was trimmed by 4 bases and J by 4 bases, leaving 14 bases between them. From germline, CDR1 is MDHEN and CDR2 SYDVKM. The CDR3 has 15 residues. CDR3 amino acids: CASSSPDGSNQPQHF. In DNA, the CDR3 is TGTGCCAGCAGTTCACCGGACGGGAGTAATCAGCCCCAGCATTTT. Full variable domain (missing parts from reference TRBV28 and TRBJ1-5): DVKVTQSSRYLVKRTGEKVFLECVQDMDHENMFWYRQDPGLGLRLIYFSYDVKMKEKGDIPEGYSVSREKKERFSLILESASTNQTSMYLCASSSPDGSNQPQHFGDGTRLSIL.

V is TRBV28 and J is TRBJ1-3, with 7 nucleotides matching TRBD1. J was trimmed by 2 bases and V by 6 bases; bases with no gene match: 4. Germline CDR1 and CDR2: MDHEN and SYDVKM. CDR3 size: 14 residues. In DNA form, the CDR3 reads TGTGCCAGCAGAACCGGGACAGCTGGAAACACCATATATTTT. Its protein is CASRTGTAGNTIYF.

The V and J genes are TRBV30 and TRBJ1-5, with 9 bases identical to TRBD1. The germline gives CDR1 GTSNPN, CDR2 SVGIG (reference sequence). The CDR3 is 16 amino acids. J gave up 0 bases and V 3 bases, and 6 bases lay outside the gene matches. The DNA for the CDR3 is TGTGCCTGGAGCGGGGGGACAGGGAGTAGCAATCAGCCCCAGCATTTT. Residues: CAWSGGTGSSNQPQHF.

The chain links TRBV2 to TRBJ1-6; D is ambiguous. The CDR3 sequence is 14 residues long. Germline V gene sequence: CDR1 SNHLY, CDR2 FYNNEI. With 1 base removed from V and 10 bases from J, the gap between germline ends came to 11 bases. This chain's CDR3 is CASSEGMPGSPLHF. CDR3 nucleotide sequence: TGTGCCAGCAGTGAAGGGATGCCGGGGTCACCCCTCCACTTT.

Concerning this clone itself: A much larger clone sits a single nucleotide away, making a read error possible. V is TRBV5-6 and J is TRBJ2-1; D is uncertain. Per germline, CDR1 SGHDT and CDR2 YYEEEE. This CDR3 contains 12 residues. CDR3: CAGSGLGGQIFF. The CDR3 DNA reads TGTGCCGGCAGTGGTTTGGGTGGGCAGATTTTCTTC.

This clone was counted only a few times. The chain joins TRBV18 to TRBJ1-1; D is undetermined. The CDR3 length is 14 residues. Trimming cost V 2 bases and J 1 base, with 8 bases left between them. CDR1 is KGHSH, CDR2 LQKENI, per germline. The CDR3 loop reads CASSPAHKNTEAFF. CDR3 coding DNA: TGTGCCAGCTCACCAGCACACAAGAACACTGAAGCTTTCTTT.

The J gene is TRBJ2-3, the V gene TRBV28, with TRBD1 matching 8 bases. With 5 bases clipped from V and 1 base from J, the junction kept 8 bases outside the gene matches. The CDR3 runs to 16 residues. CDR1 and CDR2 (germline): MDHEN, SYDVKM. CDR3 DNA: TGTGCCAGCAGTCCTCCGACAGGGGTGGGCACAGATACGCAGTATTTT. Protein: CASSPPTGVGTDTQYF.